The clone carrying this TCR beta chain has just one count. Looked up from germline, CDR1 is SGHTA and CDR2 is FQGNSA. Trimming took 0 bases from V and 8 from J, leaving 11 bases between them. This CDR3 is built from 14 residues. These data originate in a study of blood T cell repertoires in COVID-19. This study enrolled people aged roughly 18 to 90 from around 26 US geographic areas. Methods used by the authors: By means of reference gene primer amplification, nucleated cell counts were estimated. Assay used: immunoSEQ multiplex PCR; TCRdb lists only in-frame clones, some missing. The DNA gave D and trimming, while V, J and clone size come from that table. The data contain over 250,000 clones, around nine tenths of them seen just once; the ten biggest clones take up less than 3%.

The TCR comes from a woman between 18 and 29 years old who had recovered from COVID-19. The sample taken for sequencing was PBMCs or T cells enriched from blood (not recorded which). V gene TRBV7-2 combines with J gene TRBJ2-4; no clear D gene. Written as DNA, the CDR3 is TGTGCCAGCAGCTTAGCGGCTAGAGAGGACATTCAGTACTTC. Protein sequence: CASSLAAREDIQYF. The full variable domain, rest sourced from reference TRBV7-2 and TRBJ2-4, is GAGVSQSPSNKVTEKGKDVELRCDPISGHTALYWYRQSLGQGLEFLIYFQGNSAPDKSGLPSDRFSAERTGGSVSTLTIQRTQQEDSAVYLCASSLAAREDIQYFGAGTRLSVL.